This TCR beta chain was documented in a study of T cell responses to AZD1222 COVID-19 vaccine. Germline V CDR1 and CDR2: MNHEY, SVGAGI. The CDR3 totals 13 residues. Trimming left V 6 bases short and J 8 bases short, with 16 bases between. Libraries were prepared by immunoSEQ multiplex PCR; TCRdb keeps only in-frame clonotypes and omits some of them. The data show tens of thousands of clones, around 87% seen once. The genes are TRBV6-5 and TRBJ1-2; D is possibly TRBD1 (6 bases). Here the sequenced sample was peripheral blood, taken on day 0 of AZD1222 vaccination. The sequence was obtained from an adult in good health. CDR3 amino acids: CASRPDSGQGYTF. In nucleotides, the CDR3 is TGTGCCAGCAGACCGGACAGCGGGCAGGGCTACACCTTC.